This TCR beta chain was captured in a study of tumor-infiltrating lymphocytes in oesophageal squamous cell carcinoma. Trimming took off 8 bases at V and 7 bases at J, with 14 bases between the two ends. In germline, CDR1 is KGHDR, CDR2 SFDVKD. The CDR3 covers 12 residues. From the PCR reads, TCRdb called clonotypes with MiXCR, one entry per CDR3 protein. The table lists under 25,000 distinct CDR3 sequences, less than 50% of them singletons, with under 8% in the top ten. This clonotype appeared many times. This may be a read error: a much more frequent sequence differs by one nucleotide. The clonotype originates from a male donor with esophageal squamous cell carcinoma. The rearrangement links TRBV24-1 to TRBJ2-7, with D perhaps TRBD2 (5 bases). The sample consisted of blood. The CDR3 DNA sequence: TGTGCCACCACTTCGGGAACCAATGAGCAGTACTTC. Residues: CATTSGTNEQYF.